Below are 11 T cell receptor beta chains sequenced from a single sample in a study of blood T cell repertoires in COVID-19. This table comes from immunoSEQ multiplex PCR, and its TCRdb copy is limited to in-frame clones, with some not included. The data contain about 69,000 clones, 86% of them singletons. Sequencing used peripheral blood. All receptors derive from a man aged 25 to 40 with acute or convalescent COVID-19.

The chain combines TRBV5-3 with TRBJ1-5; TRBD1 matches 7 bases. TRBV5-3 qualifies as an ORF whose function is uncertain. CDR3 size: 19 residues. After removal of 5 bases from V and 5 bases from J, the junction contained 22 bases not matched to a gene. For the CDR3, the DNA is TGTGCCAGAAGTCGACCGGGACAGTGCTATCAGCTAAGGGATCAGCCCCAGCATTTT. Its protein product is CARSRPGQCYQLRDQPQHF.

This clone showed up just once. The chain is built from TRBV15 and TRBJ1-5; D remains unclear. From germline, CDR1 is LNHNV and CDR2 YYDKDF (reference sequence). This CDR3 is 17 amino acids long. Trimming cost V 1 base and J 0 bases, with 13 bases left between them. The CDR3 bases are TGTGCCACCAGCAGAGGAGGAGGTCAGAATAGCAATCAGCCCCAGCATTTT. It encodes CATSRGGGQNSNQPQHF.

The chain joins TRBV5-1 to TRBJ2-2, with D perhaps TRBD1 (5 bases). The CDR3 consists of 15 residues. With 4 bases removed from V and 1 base from J, the gap between germline ends came to 11 bases. Germline CDR1 SGHRS, CDR2 YFSETQ. DNA of the CDR3: TGCGCCAGCAGCCCCTACAGGATGAACACCGGGGAGCTGTTTTTT. Translating it yields CASSPYRMNTGELFF.

The V call is TRBV18, the J call TRBJ1-1; 8 nucleotides line up with TRBD1. The trim removed 3 bases at V and 0 bases at J, leaving 3 bases unmatched. There are 15 residues in the CDR3. Germline V gene lookup returns CDR1 KGHSH and CDR2 LQKENI. The CDR3 is CASSPDRVMNTEAFF. CDR3 nucleotides: TGTGCCAGCTCACCGGACAGGGTAATGAACACTGAAGCTTTCTTT.

V is TRBV15 and J is TRBJ2-7; 10 bases agree with TRBD1. CDR1 is LNHNV, CDR2 YYDKDF, per germline (reference sequence). The V segment lost 1 base and the J segment 3 bases; nucleotides outside the gene matches: 3. The CDR3 contains 15 residues. The CDR3 protein is CATSRGTGGDYEQYF. DNA of the CDR3: TGTGCCACCAGCAGAGGGACAGGGGGTGACTACGAGCAGTACTTC.

The chain joins TRBV7-9 to TRBJ1-1; D gene unclear. Per the germline V gene, CDR1 is SEHNR and CDR2 is FQNEAQ (reference sequence). Trimming removed 5 bases from V and 7 bases from J, with 20 bases in between. This CDR3 is 15 amino acids long. CDR3 nucleotide sequence: TGTGCCAGCAGCCCAGCGGGAGGGAGAGAGGGTGAAGCTTTCTTT. As protein: CASSPAGGREGEAFF.

The chain employs TRBV9 and TRBJ2-3; D unresolved. CDR3 length: 16 amino acids. The germline CDR1 and CDR2 sequences are SGDLS and YYNGEE. The V end was cut by 3 bases, the J end by 1 base, with 15 bases between. CDR3 loop: CASSAAPWLGTDTQYF. DNA for the CDR3: TGTGCCAGCAGCGCCGCCCCCTGGCTCGGCACAGATACGCAGTATTTT.

This chain joins TRBV30 and TRBJ1-2, with D uncertain. The V gene lost 3 bases and the J gene lost 6 bases, with 14 bases spanning the gap. The CDR3 contains 13 residues. The germline V gene has CDR1 GTSNPN and CDR2 SVGIG (reference sequence). As DNA, the CDR3 is TGTGCCTGGAGCAACCCGGGAGCCAATGGCTACACCTTC. Protein: CAWSNPGANGYTF. The full variable domain, completed using reference TRBV30 and TRBJ1-2, is SQTIHQWPATLVQPVGSPLSLECTVEGTSNPNLYWYRQAAGRGLQLLFYSVGIGQISSEVPQNLSASRPQDRQFILSSKKLLLSDSGFYLCAWSNPGANGYTFGSGTRLTVV.

V is TRBV7-2 and J is TRBJ1-1; tentatively, D is TRBD1 (6 bases). Germline CDR1 SGHTA, CDR2 FQGNSA. Deletions cut 4 bases from V and 4 bases from J, with 10 bases between. The CDR3 length is 13 residues. CDR3 amino acids: CASSWTVGTEAFF. The CDR3 nucleotides are TGTGCCAGCAGCTGGACAGTGGGCACTGAAGCTTTCTTT.

The chain employs TRBV10-3 and TRBJ2-1; D unclear. Trimming left V 2 bases short and J 4 bases short, with 9 bases between. The length of the CDR3 is 14 residues. In germline, CDR1 is ENHRY, CDR2 SYGVKD. CDR3 DNA sequence: TGTGCCATCAGTGAGGGTTACGGTTACAATGAGCAGTTCTTC. It yields the protein CAISEGYGYNEQFF.

The chain is built from TRBV6-5 and TRBJ2-7, with 9 bases matching TRBD1. The V gene's germline CDR1 is MNHEY and CDR2 SVGAGI. J gave up 6 bases and V 5 bases, and 11 bases lay outside the gene matches. The CDR3 is 15 residues long. CDR3 protein: CASSPGTGNVGEQYF. DNA for the CDR3: TGTGCCAGCAGTCCCGGGACAGGGAATGTAGGCGAGCAGTACTTC.